This T cell receptor (beta chain) appears in the sequencing data of a study of T cells in Graves' hyperthyroidism and ophthalmopathy. This clonotype was detected many times. The CDR3 regions of TCR beta were amplified from RNA transcripts. A set of HTBI primers served as the primers for a first-round RT-PCR of the TCR CDR3. TCRdb reprocessed the multiplex PCR reads with MiXCR, giving one entry per CDR3 protein. Of 450,000 to 650,000 distinct CDR3 sequences listed, about a fifth are singletons. The clonotype comes from a man aged 18 to 30 with Graves' hyperthyroidism. Specimen: blood.

The CDR3 bases are TGCAGTGCTGAGGAACAGGGGTATCAGCCCCAGCATTTT. Residues: CSAEEQGYQPQHF. This chain uses TRBV20-1 with TRBJ1-5; TRBD1 matches at 7 bases. This CDR3 has 13 residues. Germline values: CDR1 DFQATT, CDR2 SNEGSKA (reference sequence). Trimming removed 5 bases from V and 5 bases from J; junction bases left unmatched: 6.